One sample yielded the 28 T cell receptor beta chains listed below, sequenced in a study of cytomegalovirus exposure and HLA in healthy donors. The PCR contained 60 Vbeta and 13 Jbeta primers. Profiling relied on immunoSEQ multiplex PCR, and the TCRdb table lists in-frame clones only, not all of them. Here the sample spans more than 55,000 clones, 60% to 75% being singletons. The sample taken for sequencing was PBMCs. The receptors were gathered from a woman aged 55-69 years in good health and CMV-seropositive.

This chain uses TRBV27 with TRBJ2-1; possibly TRBD1 for D (6 bases). This CDR3 is built from 15 residues. V shed 6 bases and J shed 4 bases, with 16 bases lying between them. Per the germline V gene, CDR1 is MNHEY and CDR2 is SMNVEV (reference sequence). The CDR3 DNA is TGTGCCAGCAGCTCCAGGGGATCTGGGTACAATGAGCAGTTCTTC. It encodes CASSSRGSGYNEQFF.

In this sample, this clone turned up once. The genes are TRBV18 and TRBJ2-3; tentatively, D is TRBD2 (5 bases). Per germline, CDR1 KGHSH and CDR2 LQKENI. V shed 1 base and J shed 5 bases, with 13 bases lying between them. The length of the CDR3 is 15 residues. The DNA for the CDR3 is TGTGCCAGCTCACCACACGCGGGCGCGGGAGATACGCAGTATTTT. Its protein is CASSPHAGAGDTQYF.

V is TRBV2 and J is TRBJ2-2; weak D call: TRBD2 (5 bases). This CDR3 is built from 14 residues. CDR1 is SNHLY and CDR2 is FYNNEI in the germline V gene. V was trimmed by 7 bases and J by 1 base, leaving 10 bases between them. The CDR3 DNA reads as TGTGCCAGCATCGGGGAACAGAACACCGGGGAGCTGTTTTTT. Translated: CASIGEQNTGELFF.

The count of this clone is one. J is TRBJ2-7 and V is TRBV5-1; 10 positions match TRBD1. V gave up 3 bases and J gave up 7 bases; unmatched junction bases: 7. The CDR3 is 14 amino acids. Germline V gene lookup returns CDR1 SGHRS and CDR2 YFSETQ. CDR3 in amino acids: CASSSGQGSWEQYF. DNA of the CDR3: TGCGCCAGCAGCTCGGGACAGGGGAGCTGGGAGCAGTACTTC.

The V gene is TRBV30, the J gene TRBJ2-2, with D perhaps matching TRBD1 (6 bases). V was shortened by 3 bases and J by 5 bases, with 19 bases between the two germline ends. In germline, CDR1 is GTSNPN, CDR2 SVGIG (reference sequence). The CDR3 is 16 amino acids. CDR3 nucleotide sequence: TGTGCCTGGAGGCTCGGGACGGGACACCGTACCGGGGAGCTGTTTTTT. Its protein product is CAWRLGTGHRTGELFF.

V is TRBV10-1 and J is TRBJ2-1, with D uncertain. The CDR3 is 16 residues long. Per germline, CDR1 WNHNN and CDR2 SYGVQD (reference sequence). Trimming removed 3 bases at V and 2 bases at J, with 14 bases between. The DNA of the CDR3 is TGCGCCAGCAGTGATCTCGTTGCTGGAGCCTACAATGAGCAGTTCTTC. This codes for CASSDLVAGAYNEQFF.

The chain recombines TRBV30 with TRBJ2-3, with TRBD1 matching over 9 bases. The CDR3 spans 15 residues. Germline V gene sequence: CDR1 GTSNPN, CDR2 SVGIG (reference sequence). Losses at the gene ends were 4 bases for V and 0 bases for J; bases not matched to a gene: 5. The CDR3 DNA is TGTGCCTGGAACACCGGACAGGGGAGCACAGATACGCAGTATTTT. This translates into CAWNTGQGSTDTQYF.

Notes on this clone: In this CDR3 the conserved last residue, phenylalanine or tryptophan, is missing, so a read error is likely. V gene TRBV6-5 combines with J gene TRBJ1-5, with 8 nucleotides matching TRBD1. Losses at the gene ends were 6 bases for V and 1 base for J; bases not matched to a gene: 5. Germline CDR1 MNHEY, CDR2 SVGAGI. The CDR3 contains 15 residues. CDR3 in amino acids: CASRKTGVSNQPQHV. CDR3 nucleotide sequence: TGTGCCAGCAGGAAGACAGGGGTCAGCAATCAGCCCCAGCATGTT.

The chain is built from TRBV12-5 and TRBJ1-1, with a possible D match to TRBD1 (6 bases). The length of the CDR3 is 12 residues. Trimming left V 4 bases short and J 7 bases short, with 10 bases between. The germline V gene has CDR1 LGHNT and CDR2 FRNRAP. The CDR3 nucleotides are TGTGCTAGTGGTTCCGGACAGTTTGAAGCTTTCTTT. Protein sequence: CASGSGQFEAFF.

The V gene is TRBV7-9, the J gene TRBJ1-5; 7 positions match TRBD1. Germline lookup yields CDR1 SEHNR and CDR2 FQNEAQ (reference sequence). This CDR3 has 15 amino acids. Germline trimming cut 5 bases from V and 3 bases from J; bases unmatched to any gene: 7. The CDR3 here is CASSRQGLTNQPQHF. The CDR3, as DNA: TGTGCCAGCAGCCGACAGGGCTTAACCAATCAGCCCCAGCATTTT.

J is TRBJ2-5 and V is TRBV2, with TRBD1 matching over 9 bases. V trimming: 6 bases; J trimming: 5 bases; junction bases outside the gene matches: 10. Germline CDR1 SNHLY, CDR2 FYNNEI. The CDR3 is 15 residues long. The CDR3 region has the DNA TGTGCCAGCAGCCGAACAGGGGGCAGGCGGGAGACCCAGTACTTC. Translated, it gives CASSRTGGRRETQYF.

The rearrangement links TRBV18 to TRBJ1-2; no firm D call. CDR1 is KGHSH and CDR2 is LQKENI in the germline V gene. CDR3 length: 13 residues. Trimming removed 8 bases from V and 4 bases from J, with 14 bases in between. This CDR3 is CASTSTRAYGYTF. The CDR3 DNA reads as TGTGCCAGCACGAGTACTAGAGCCTATGGCTACACCTTC.

This clone was observed a handful of times. This rearrangement joins TRBV27 to TRBJ1-6; D gene ambiguous. The CDR3 spans 18 residues. Trimming took 0 bases from V and 0 from J, leaving 12 bases between them. Per germline, CDR1 MNHEY and CDR2 SMNVEV (reference sequence). CDR3 amino acids: CASSLSLRGSSYNSPLHF. In nucleotides, the CDR3 is TGTGCCAGCAGTTTATCGCTTCGGGGAAGCTCCTATAATTCACCCCTCCACTTT.

This chain uses TRBV20-1 with TRBJ2-1, with D uncertain. V lost 3 bases, J lost 9 bases, and 9 bases lay in between. Germline V CDR1 and CDR2: DFQATT, SNEGSKA (reference sequence). The CDR3 totals 11 residues. Written as DNA, the CDR3 is TGCAGTGCTAGTCTACCCCCTGAGCAGTTCTTC. This translates into CSASLPPEQFF.

This chain joins TRBV29-1 and TRBJ2-1, with 7 nucleotides matching TRBD2. V trimming: 7 bases; J trimming: 4 bases; junction bases outside the gene matches: 7. Germline V gene data show CDR1 as SQVTM and CDR2 as ANQGSEA. This CDR3 is 13 amino acids long. The CDR3 sequence is CSAEGREYNEQFF. The DNA for the CDR3 is TGCAGCGCCGAGGGGCGGGAGTACAATGAGCAGTTCTTC.

V and J are TRBV5-6 and TRBJ2-7; D not certain. With 1 base removed from V and 1 base from J, the gap between germline ends came to 3 bases. CDR1 SGHDT and CDR2 YYEEEE come from the germline V gene. CDR3 size: 12 residues. The CDR3 bases are TGTGCCAGCAGCTTGTCATCCTACGAGCAGTACTTC. It is translated as CASSLSSYEQYF.

In this sample, this clone turned up once. The V gene is TRBV30, the J gene TRBJ1-1; D might be TRBD1 (5 bases). The CDR3 is made up of 14 amino acids. CDR1 and CDR2 from the germline V gene are GTSNPN and SVGIG (reference sequence). Trimming left V 3 bases short and J 0 bases short, with 11 bases between. The CDR3 DNA sequence: TGTGCCTGGAGGGGGAGGGGTGTGAACACTGAAGCTTTCTTT. It translates to CAWRGRGVNTEAFF.

The V and J genes are TRBV18 and TRBJ2-7; 7 bases line up with TRBD1. This CDR3 comprises 14 residues. V dropped 2 bases and J dropped 3; count of bases not matched to a gene: 4. Germline CDR1 reads KGHSH; CDR2 reads LQKENI. The CDR3 nucleotides are TGTGCCAGCTCACCAAACGCAGGGGGCTACGAGCAGTACTTC. This sequence encodes CASSPNAGGYEQYF.

The rearrangement uses TRBV2 and TRBJ2-5; the D is unclear. Trimming shortened V by 3 bases and J by 4 bases, and 6 bases separated the two germline ends. The germline V gene has CDR1 SNHLY and CDR2 FYNNEI. The CDR3 is made up of 12 amino acids. The CDR3 nucleotides are TGTGCCAGCAGTGAGAGAAGAGAGACCCAGTACTTC. Residues: CASSERRETQYF.

This CDR3 is CASRWSSGRASYNEQFF. For the CDR3, the DNA is TGTGCCAGCAGGTGGAGTAGCGGGAGGGCGTCCTACAATGAGCAGTTCTTC. The chain is built from TRBV7-2 and TRBJ2-1, with 11 bases that match TRBD2. The germline gives CDR1 SGHTA, CDR2 FQGNSA. Trimming at V came to 6 bases and at J to 1 base, leaving 8 bases not matched to a gene. The CDR3 length is 17 residues. The variable domain in full, completed from reference TRBV7-2 and TRBJ2-1, reads GAGVSQSPSNKVTEKGKDVELRCDPISGHTALYWYRQSLGQGLEFLIYFQGNSAPDKSGLPSDRFSAERTGGSVSTLTIQRTQQEDSAVYLCASRWSSGRASYNEQFFGPGTRLTVL.

A note on this clone: Additional DNA sequences in this sample encode the identical CDR3. J is TRBJ2-7 and V is TRBV29-1; the D gene is possibly TRBD1 (6 bases). V was pared by 6 bases and J by 6 bases, with 12 bases between. The CDR3 runs to 11 residues. Germline lookup yields CDR1 SQVTM and CDR2 ANQGSEA. CDR3 in amino acids: CSVWDTGEQYF. CDR3 coding DNA: TGCAGCGTCTGGGACACCGGCGAGCAGTACTTC.

Concerning this clone: The junction does not match germline at one end; this may be a read error. The CDR3 DNA reads as TGTGCTAGCAGCCCCTTAGCGGGGGGGAACACCGGGGAGCTGTTTTTT. This codes for CASSPLAGGNTGELFF. The J gene is TRBJ2-2, the V gene TRBV7-7, with 10 bases aligning to TRBD2. Germline lookup yields CDR1 SSHAT and CDR2 FNYEAQ (reference sequence). This CDR3 region has 16 residues.

The gene calls are TRBV5-1 and TRBJ2-7; tentative D call: TRBD2 (5 bases). This CDR3 spans 14 amino acids. Trimming removed 0 bases at V and 5 bases at J, with 12 bases between. The V gene's germline CDR1 is SGHRS and CDR2 YFSETQ. CDR3 coding DNA: TGCGCCAGCAGCTTGGGGACTTCGGGCCACGAGCAGTACTTC. Residues: CASSLGTSGHEQYF. The full variable domain, in which reference TRBV5-1 and TRBJ2-7 provide the parts outside the CDR3, is KAGVTQTPRYLIKTRGQQVTLSCSPISGHRSVSWYQQTPGQGLQFLFEYFSETQRNKGNFPGRFSGRQFSNSRSEMNVSTLELGDSALYLCASSLGTSGHEQYFGPGTRLTVT.

The chain uses TRBV5-1 and TRBJ2-5, with D perhaps TRBD2 (6 bases). Germline-derived CDR1 and CDR2 are SGHRS and YFSETQ. The ends were cut back, 2 bases at V and 5 bases at J, with 7 bases in the middle. The CDR3 extends over 12 amino acids. CDR3 protein: CASSFGGETQYF. CDR3 coding DNA: TGCGCCAGCAGCTTTGGGGGGGAGACCCAGTACTTC.

The genes are TRBV10-3 and TRBJ2-3, with TRBD1 matching 8 bases. Germline lookup yields CDR1 ENHRY and CDR2 SYGVKD. V was clipped by 11 bases and J by 0 bases; unmatched bases: 7. This CDR3 is built from 14 residues. CDR3 loop: CAVSGGLSTDTQYF. The CDR3 bases are TGTGCCGTCTCAGGGGGCCTTAGCACAGATACGCAGTATTTT.

The chain links TRBV16 to TRBJ1-5; D is perhaps TRBD1 (6 bases). The CDR3 is 14 residues long. With 4 bases removed from V and 6 bases from J, the gap between germline ends came to 13 bases. CDR1 is KGHSY, CDR2 FQNENV, per germline. CDR3 sequence reads: CASSRRQVGQPQHF. The CDR3, as DNA: TGTGCCAGCAGCCGCCGACAGGTGGGTCAGCCCCAGCATTTT.

The rearrangement uses TRBV15 and TRBJ1-5, with unresolved D. Germline loops: CDR1 LNHNV, CDR2 YYDKDF (reference sequence). The CDR3 has 15 amino acids. The V end lost 0 bases, the J end lost 7 bases, and 13 bases lay between the germline ends. The DNA for the CDR3 is TGTGCCACCAGCAGAGATCGGGGTGTAGGGCAGCCCCAGCATTTT. The encoded protein is CATSRDRGVGQPQHF.

Sample share makes this clone large. The CDR3 DNA follows: TGTGCCAGCAGCAAATATGGCACAGCGGGGTACAATGAGCAGTTCTTC. This translates into CASSKYGTAGYNEQFF. The chain has TRBV7-9 and TRBJ2-1; TRBD2 aligns across 7 bases. This CDR3 has 16 residues. The trim removed 5 bases at V and 4 bases at J, leaving 11 bases unmatched. Looked up from germline, CDR1 is SEHNR and CDR2 is FQNEAQ (reference sequence).